These 28 T cell receptor beta chains originate from one sample sequenced in a study of blood T cells in healthy people across ages. Sample-barcoded 5' priming and a J-beta primer mix drove a second PCR of about 6 to 12 cycles. Each CDR3 protein is one row after TCRdb ran MiXCR on the 5' RACE reads. Of around 1,900,000 distinct CDR3 sequences listed, about two fifths are singletons. Sequencing was performed on blood. The receptors originated from a human donor in good health.

J is TRBJ2-3 and V is TRBV24-1; TRBD1 agrees at 7 bases. CDR3 length: 19 residues. The V and J ends lost 4 bases and 4 bases, in that order; junction bases with no gene match: 19. CDR1 and CDR2 (germline): KGHDR, SFDVKD. The CDR3 DNA is TGTGCCACCAGTGACCCGCGGCCCCGACAGGGATCTGATGCAGATACGCAGTATTTT. The encoded protein is CATSDPRPRQGSDADTQYF.

This clonotype was seen many times. V and J are TRBV6-5 and TRBJ1-1; D call uncertain. V was cut by 5 bases and J by 0 bases, with 7 bases left in between. The CDR3 is 13 residues long. Germline CDR1 is MNHEY and CDR2 is SVGAGI. The CDR3 nucleotides read TGTGCCAGCAGTAGGTCGGTGAACACTGAAGCTTTCTTT. This translates into CASSRSVNTEAFF.

The chain is built from TRBV4-3 and TRBJ2-1; 10 bases line up with TRBD2. Losses at the gene ends were 3 bases for V and 3 bases for J; bases not matched to a gene: 11. Germline loops: CDR1 LGHNA, CDR2 YSLEER. The CDR3 covers 18 residues. CDR3 DNA: TGCGCCAGCAGCCAGGAGCCTCAAACTAGCGGGAACTACAATGAGCAGTTCTTC. Encoded protein: CASSQEPQTSGNYNEQFF.

The chain carries TRBV5-1 and TRBJ2-5, with 10 bases aligning to TRBD2. Trimming cost V 2 bases and J 2 bases; bases outside gene matches: 6. The CDR3 sequence is 16 residues long. Germline V lookup: CDR1 SGHRS, CDR2 YFSETQ. CDR3 sequence reads: CASSFRTSGVQETQYF. The CDR3 nucleotides read TGCGCCAGCAGCTTCCGGACTAGCGGTGTACAAGAGACCCAGTACTTC.

Points on this clonotype: At one end the junction does not follow the germline gene, possibly because of a read error. The chain has TRBV12-3 or TRBV12-4 and TRBJ2-7, with 10 bases fitting TRBD2. The length of the CDR3 is 14 residues. CDR3 DNA: TGTGCCGGCAGTATAGCGGGGGGCACCTACGAGCAGTACTTC. Protein: CAGSIAGGTYEQYF.

The rearrangement uses TRBV20-1 and TRBJ2-3; 10 bases agree with TRBD1. V shed 6 bases, J shed 1 base, and the junction held 4 bases outside the gene matches. The CDR3 consists of 14 residues. Germline CDR1 is DFQATT and CDR2 is SNEGSKA (reference sequence). CDR3 protein: CSAQTGGGTDTQYF. The CDR3 DNA follows: TGCAGTGCCCAGACAGGGGGCGGCACAGATACGCAGTATTTT.

The sample holds a few counts of this clonotype. The chain links TRBV20-1 to TRBJ2-1; D is uncertain. Germline loops: CDR1 DFQATT, CDR2 SNEGSKA (reference sequence). V lost 2 bases to trimming and J lost 0 bases, with 14 bases between them. The CDR3 totals 16 residues. CDR3 bases: TGCAGTGCTAGAAGCCTGCTCTCGAGCTCCTACAATGAGCAGTTCTTC. Translated: CSARSLLSSSYNEQFF.

This clonotype was observed a few times. The chain is built from TRBV12-3 or TRBV12-4 and TRBJ1-2; a possible D gene is TRBD1 (6 bases). This CDR3 region has 13 residues. V lost 4 bases and J lost 8, with 14 bases in between. CDR3 region: CASSSPVGGGYTF. CDR3 bases: TGTGCCAGCAGTTCTCCGGTCGGGGGCGGCTACACCTTC.

This clonotype was counted a few times. J is TRBJ2-1 and V is TRBV16, with no clear D. V lost 0 bases, J lost 6 bases, and 3 bases lay in between. This CDR3 spans 12 amino acids. In germline, CDR1 is KGHSY, CDR2 FQNENV. DNA of the CDR3: TGTGCCAGCAGCCAATCTTTCAATGAGCAGTTCTTC. Its translation: CASSQSFNEQFF.

The CDR3 DNA reads as TGTGCCACCAGTGACCACATTAACTATGGCTACACCTTC. This encodes CATSDHINYGYTF. The rearrangement uses TRBV24-1 and TRBJ1-2; D gene uncertain. There are 13 residues in the CDR3. V was shortened by 4 bases and J by 1 base, with 6 bases between the two germline ends. CDR1 and CDR2 from the germline V gene are KGHDR and SFDVKD.

J is TRBJ2-5 and V is TRBV21-1; the tabulated D call, TRBD2, remains unverified against the DNA. TRBV21-1 is flagged as a pseudogene. CDR3 length: 16 residues. CDR3 nucleotide sequence: TGTGCCAGCAGCAAGTCCCTAGTGGGGGGCAATGAGACCCAGTACTTC. Protein: CASSKSLVGGNETQYF.

As concerns this clonotype: An end of the junction differs from the germline gene, which may be a read error. The chain links TRBV7-6 to TRBJ2-3; 9 bases align to TRBD1. The CDR3 has 16 amino acids. CDR1 and CDR2 (germline): SGHVS, FNYEAQ. The CDR3 is CANSLAVTGGQDTQYF. The CDR3 DNA sequence: TGTGCCAACAGCTTAGCTGTGACAGGGGGTCAAGATACGCAGTATTTT.

The rearrangement links TRBV11-3 to TRBJ2-7; D is unclear. V was cut by 2 bases and J by 2 bases, with 10 bases left in between. From germline, CDR1 is SGHNT and CDR2 YENEEA. There are 14 residues in the CDR3. The CDR3 is CASSLTDHPYEQYF. The CDR3 nucleotides read TGTGCCAGCAGCTTAACCGATCACCCCTACGAGCAGTACTTC.

This clonotype was counted a few times. This chain links TRBV12-3 or TRBV12-4 with TRBJ2-3, with 7 positions matching TRBD1. The J segment lost 5 bases and the V segment lost 5 bases, leaving 4 bases of the junction unmatched. The CDR3 spans 13 residues. The CDR3 protein is CASSGGQRDTQYF. The CDR3 region has the DNA TGTGCCAGCAGTGGGGGACAGAGAGATACGCAGTATTTT.

This clonotype was detected many times. The J gene is TRBJ1-2, the V gene TRBV12-3 or TRBV12-4; D gene ambiguous. With 6 bases removed from V and 2 bases from J, the gap between germline ends came to 10 bases. The CDR3 has 13 amino acids. Written as DNA, the CDR3 is TGTGCCAGCAGCTTAACTACGAACTATGGCTACACCTTC. Its protein is CASSLTTNYGYTF.

The gene calls are TRBV4-1 and TRBJ2-3; 7 nucleotides agree with TRBD2. This CDR3 has 16 residues. From germline, CDR1 is MGHRA and CDR2 YSYEKL. The J segment lost 4 bases and the V segment lost 0 bases, leaving 7 bases of the junction unmatched. The CDR3 here is CASSQDQRGGADTQYF. The CDR3 bases are TGCGCCAGCAGCCAAGATCAACGGGGAGGGGCAGATACGCAGTATTTT.

V and J are TRBV20-1 and TRBJ2-7; D gene unclear. The V gene lost 4 bases and the J gene lost 0 bases, with 7 bases spanning the gap. Per germline, CDR1 DFQATT and CDR2 SNEGSKA (reference sequence). This CDR3 comprises 12 residues. The CDR3 region is CSANSNSYEQYF. The CDR3 DNA reads as TGCAGTGCTAACTCGAACTCCTACGAGCAGTACTTC.

This clonotype was counted only a few times. The chain is built from TRBV20-1 and TRBJ1-2; D is uncertain. Per the germline V gene, CDR1 is DFQATT and CDR2 is SNEGSKA (reference sequence). CDR3 length: 12 amino acids. Trimming took 5 bases from V and 2 from J, leaving 9 bases between them. CDR3 in amino acids: CSAGVGNYGYTF. The CDR3 nucleotides are TGCAGTGCTGGGGTGGGGAACTATGGCTACACCTTC.

This clonotype showed up just a few times. This chain uses TRBV7-2 with TRBJ1-2, with 9 bases fitting TRBD1. CDR1 and CDR2 from the germline V gene are SGHTA and FQGNSA. The CDR3 sequence is 14 residues long. V lost 5 bases, J lost 5 bases, and 6 bases stayed unmatched. CDR3 amino acids: CASSRRDRAYGYTF. In nucleotides, the CDR3 is TGTGCCAGCAGCCGCCGGGACAGGGCATATGGCTACACCTTC.

The chain couples TRBV5-1 to TRBJ2-4; TRBD1 aligns across 7 bases. The CDR3 sequence is 16 residues long. Trimming took 3 bases from V and 13 from J; bases not matched to a gene: 19. The germline gives CDR1 SGHRS, CDR2 YFSETQ. The CDR3 loop reads CASSSTPRDRREEQYF. The CDR3 region has the DNA TGCGCCAGCAGCTCGACTCCCCGGGACAGACGTGAAGAGCAGTACTTC.

In this sample, this clonotype turned up a few times. This chain joins TRBV12-3 or TRBV12-4 and TRBJ2-1; 8 nucleotides agree with TRBD1. The CDR3 sequence is 16 residues long. J lost 4 bases, V lost 6 bases, and 11 bases had no gene match. The CDR3 sequence: CASSLLGTGAYNEQFF. The CDR3 nucleotides are TGTGCCAGCAGCCTCTTGGGGACAGGAGCTTACAATGAGCAGTTCTTC.

Only a few counts were recorded for this clonotype. This rearrangement joins TRBV5-1 to TRBJ2-1, with 9 positions matching TRBD2. Trimming removed 0 bases from V and 8 bases from J; junction bases left unmatched: 6. Germline V lookup: CDR1 SGHRS, CDR2 YFSETQ. The CDR3 extends over 15 amino acids. The DNA for the CDR3 is TGCGCCAGCAGCTTGGAGGGGACTAGCAGGCATGAGCAGTTCTTC. This sequence encodes CASSLEGTSRHEQFF.

In its sample, this clonotype was seen once. The gene calls are TRBV7-9 and TRBJ2-1; D not certain. V was trimmed by 5 bases and J by 9 bases, leaving 20 bases between them. Germline V CDR1 and CDR2: SEHNR, FQNEAQ (reference sequence). This CDR3 is 15 amino acids long. Here the CDR3 reads CASSLPLADGSEQFF. The DNA of the CDR3 is TGTGCCAGCAGCCTCCCCCTGGCCGACGGAAGTGAGCAGTTCTTC.

The CDR3 loop reads CATRKRQGGTDTQYF. CDR3 coding DNA: TGTGCCACGAGAAAGAGACAGGGTGGCACAGATACGCAGTATTTT. This chain connects TRBV15 to TRBJ2-3; 7 bases are a match to TRBD1. The CDR3 is 15 residues long. The germline gives CDR1 LNHNV, CDR2 YYDKDF (reference sequence). V gave up 9 bases and J gave up 1 base; unmatched junction bases: 10.

J is TRBJ2-1 and V is TRBV20-1, with 9 positions matching TRBD2. CDR3 length: 15 amino acids. Unmatched junction bases numbered 9, after V lost 5 bases and J lost 4 bases. Germline V gene lookup returns CDR1 DFQATT and CDR2 SNEGSKA (reference sequence). The CDR3 region is CSARGLAGEYNEQFF. Here the CDR3 DNA reads TGCAGTGCTCGGGGTTTAGCGGGAGAATACAATGAGCAGTTCTTC.

In this sample, this clonotype turned up a few times. This sequence joins TRBV5-1 and TRBJ1-1, with TRBD1 matching over 12 bases. The CDR3 is 18 residues long. The V and J ends lost 3 bases and 0 bases, in that order; junction bases with no gene match: 9. CDR1 and CDR2 (germline): SGHRS, YFSETQ. CDR3 sequence (DNA): TGCGCCAGCAGCTCGATCGGGACAGGGGGCGATCTGAACACTGAAGCTTTCTTT. This translates into CASSSIGTGGDLNTEAFF.

This clonotype showed up just a few times. J is TRBJ2-3 and V is TRBV6-5; 11 nucleotides align to TRBD2. Unmatched junction bases numbered 4, after V lost 0 bases and J lost 2 bases. The CDR3 is 17 residues long. The germline V gene has CDR1 MNHEY and CDR2 SVGAGI. The chain's CDR3 is CASSYSIAGGSTDTQYF. The DNA of the CDR3 is TGTGCCAGCAGTTACTCGATAGCGGGGGGGTCCACAGATACGCAGTATTTT.

The chain recombines TRBV7-2 with TRBJ2-7, with 11 positions matching TRBD2. Trimming removed 3 bases from V and 2 bases from J; junction bases left unmatched: 6. The germline V gene has CDR1 SGHTA and CDR2 FQGNSA. The CDR3 contains 16 residues. The CDR3 bases are TGTGCCAGCAGCTTTCTAGCGGGGGGTAGGACCTACGAGCAGTACTTC. Encoded protein: CASSFLAGGRTYEQYF.